Listed below are T cell receptor beta chains from one sample, sequenced in a study of Ad26.COV2.S vaccination and SARS-CoV-2 variants. Sequencing used immunoSEQ multiplex PCR; TCRdb keeps in-frame clones, though not all of them. The table shows hundreds of thousands of clones, with about 88% occurring only once. This specimen was peripheral blood, taken in a trial of Ad26.COV2.S vaccine versus placebo. All receptors come from a person between 18 and 60 years old who received the Ad26.COV2.S COVID-19 vaccine or a placebo. Each CDR3 is given with its conserved first and last residue. Fields, in order: D gene, J gene, V gene, clone size, CDR3 protein, CDR3 DNA. D genes are given only for firm matches. Clone sizes are given selectively: once, few, many, or a class where the clone is expanded.

>TRBD1|TRBJ1-2|TRBV27|.
CASSSPGQGFYGYTF
TGTGCCAGCAGTTCACCGGGACAGGGATTCTATGGCTACACCTTC
>.|TRBJ2-2|TRBV19|.
CASSTLISGELFF
TGTGCCAGTAGTACCTTAATTTCCGGGGAGCTGTTTTTT
>.|TRBJ1-2|TRBV28|.
CASSATDRSGGYTF
TGTGCCAGCAGTGCCACGGACAGATCTGGAGGCTACACCTTC
>.|TRBJ1-4|TRBV7-2|.
CASSSGTANEKLFF
TGTGCCAGCAGCTCAGGGACGGCGAATGAAAAACTGTTTTTT
>.|TRBJ2-7|TRBV5-1|.
CASSLAPDSYEQYF
TGCGCCAGCAGCTTGGCCCCGGACTCCTACGAGCAGTACTTC
>.|TRBJ2-2|TRBV27|.
CASSLSRGGTATGELFF
TGTGCCAGCAGTTTATCGAGGGGGGGGACAGCCACCGGGGAGCTGTTTTTT
>TRBD1|TRBJ1-2|TRBV15|.
CATSRRTGGDYGYTF
TGTGCCACCAGCAGGAGGACAGGGGGCGACTATGGCTACACCTTC
>.|TRBJ1-6|TRBV12-3/TRBV12-4|once
CASSPRTFEPLHF
TGTGCCAGCAGTCCAAGGACCTTCGAACCCCTCCACTTT
>.|TRBJ2-5|TRBV19|.
CASSRPGSQETQYF
TGTGCCAGTAGTAGACCAGGGTCACAAGAGACCCAGTACTTC
>.|TRBJ1-2|TRBV30|many
CAWRGGPAYGYTF
TGTGCCTGGAGGGGAGGACCGGCCTATGGCTACACCTTC
>TRBD2|TRBJ2-1|TRBV2|.
CASKTTSGGYPRSYNEQFF
TGTGCCAGCAAAACGACTAGCGGGGGTTACCCACGCTCCTACAATGAGCAGTTCTTC
>.|TRBJ1-1|TRBV6-5|.
CASRGVGQGAEAFF
TGTGCCAGCAGAGGTGTAGGGCAGGGTGCTGAAGCTTTCTTT
>TRBD2|TRBJ2-3|TRBV3-1/TRBV3-2|.
CASSQQLAGVDTQYF
TGTGCCAGCAGCCAACAACTAGCGGGAGTGGATACGCAGTATTTT
>.|TRBJ1-3|TRBV6-2/TRBV6-3|.
CASSATGNTIYF
TGTGCCAGCAGTGCCACAGGAAACACCATATATTTT
>TRBD2|TRBJ2-5|TRBV2|.
CANHGTSETQETQYF
TGTGCCAACCACGGGACTAGCGAAACCCAAGAGACCCAGTACTTC
>TRBD1|TRBJ1-4|TRBV18|.
CASSPLGQDNEKLFF
TGTGCCAGCTCACCATTGGGACAGGATAATGAAAAACTGTTTTTT
>TRBD2|TRBJ2-7|TRBV7-8|.
CASSTLAGGPYEQYF
TGTGCCAGCAGCACCCTAGCGGGAGGCCCCTACGAGCAGTACTTC
>.|TRBJ2-1|TRBV5-6|.
CASSLGAPISYNEQFF
TGTGCCAGCAGCTTGGGAGCGCCGATCTCCTACAATGAGCAGTTCTTC
>TRBD1|TRBJ2-3|TRBV5-8|few
CASSPRQGASDTQYF
TGTGCCAGCAGCCCTCGACAGGGGGCATCAGATACGCAGTATTTT
>TRBD1|TRBJ1-1|TRBV28|.
CASTPSGTGGKPEAFF
TGTGCCAGCACCCCTTCTGGGACAGGGGGCAAACCTGAAGCTTTCTTT
>TRBD2|TRBJ2-1|TRBV25-1|.
CASVRAGDSYNEQFF
TGTGCCAGCGTGAGAGCGGGAGACTCCTACAATGAGCAGTTCTTC
>TRBD2|TRBJ2-3|TRBV14|.
CASTAGGTDTQYF
TGTGCCAGCACCGCGGGGGGCACAGATACGCAGTATTTT
>.|TRBJ2-7|TRBV5-1|.
CASSVQASSYLEQYF
TGCGCCAGCAGCGTCCAGGCTAGCTCATACCTCGAGCAGTACTTC
>.|TRBJ2-4|TRBV5-1|.
CASSSGGPAKNIQYF
TGCGCCAGCAGCTCTGGGGGCCCAGCCAAAAACATTCAGTACTTC
>.|TRBJ2-3|TRBV5-1|.
CASSLDSFTDTQYF
TGCGCCAGCAGCTTGGACAGTTTCACAGATACGCAGTATTTT
>.|TRBJ1-6|TRBV29-1|.
CSVLTGYNSPLHF
TGCAGCGTCCTGACAGGTTATAATTCACCCCTCCACTTT
>.|TRBJ2-7|TRBV7-9|.
CASSLEEGISYEQYF
TGTGCCAGCAGCTTGGAGGAGGGAATCTCCTACGAGCAGTACTTC
>.|TRBJ2-5|TRBV30|.
CAFDWQETQYF
TGTGCCTTCGACTGGCAAGAGACCCAGTACTTC
>TRBD2|TRBJ2-7|TRBV3-1/TRBV3-2|.
CASSTTSGRAGSYEQYF
TGTGCCAGCAGCACGACTAGCGGGAGGGCCGGATCCTACGAGCAGTACTTC
>.|TRBJ2-7|TRBV11-2|.
CASSLGVVAASYEQYF
TGTGCCAGCAGCCTAGGAGTAGTAGCGGCTTCCTACGAGCAGTACTTC
>TRBD1|TRBJ2-7|TRBV2|.
CASGGTGHEQYF
TGTGCCAGCGGGGGGACAGGCCACGAGCAGTACTTC
>.|TRBJ1-6|TRBV5-1|.
CASRLDSYNSPLHF
TGCGCCAGCAGACTCGACAGTTATAATTCACCCCTCCACTTT
>TRBD1|TRBJ1-1|TRBV5-1|.
CASSLGQGGYTEAFF
TGCGCCAGCAGCTTGGGACAGGGGGGATACACTGAAGCTTTCTTT
>.|TRBJ1-6|TRBV11-2|.
CASSLRAPGASRSPLHF
TGTGCCAGCAGCTTGAGGGCCCCGGGGGCCTCTCGTTCACCCCTCCACTTT
>.|TRBJ1-3|TRBV18|many
CASSNQDSGNTIYF
TGTGCCAGCTCAAACCAGGACTCTGGAAACACCATATATTTT
>.|TRBJ2-2|TRBV15|.
CATSKRDSGTGELFF
TGTGCCACCAGCAAGAGGGATTCGGGCACCGGGGAGCTGTTTTTT
>TRBD1|TRBJ1-1|TRBV18|once
CASSLTGVGNTEAFF
TGTGCCAGCTCATTGACAGGGGTCGGGAACACTGAAGCTTTCTTT
>TRBD1|TRBJ1-2|TRBV4-3|many
CASSQDRGQGVDGYTF
TGCGCCAGCAGCCAAGATAGAGGACAGGGGGTAGATGGCTACACCTTC
>.|TRBJ2-5|TRBV11-2|.
CASSSVGAGYQETQYF
TGTGCCAGCAGCTCCGTAGGCGCAGGGTACCAAGAGACCCAGTACTTC
>.|TRBJ2-7|TRBV9|.
CASSVAGESSYEQYF
TGTGCCAGCAGCGTAGCCGGGGAGAGCTCCTACGAGCAGTACTTC
>TRBD1|TRBJ1-1|TRBV5-6|.
CASSLENRGTEAFF
TGTGCCAGCAGCTTGGAGAACAGGGGCACTGAAGCTTTCTTT
>TRBD2|TRBJ2-3|TRBV5-6|.
CASSSSGGATDTQYF
TGTGCCAGCAGCAGTAGCGGGGGGGCCACAGATACGCAGTATTTT
>TRBD1|TRBJ1-2|TRBV5-1|.
CASSLDYRGGGYTF
TGCGCCAGCAGCTTGGATTACAGGGGAGGAGGCTACACCTTC
>.|TRBJ2-4|TRBV6-1|few
CASSEVEGRNIQYF
TGTGCCAGCAGTGAAGTAGAGGGACGAAACATTCAGTACTTC
>.|TRBJ1-1|TRBV5-6|.
CASSLRWRGDTEAFF
TGTGCCAGCAGCTTGCGGTGGAGGGGGGACACTGAAGCTTTCTTT
>.|TRBJ1-1|TRBV12-5|.
CASGWDIGASGTEAFF
TGTGCTAGTGGTTGGGACATTGGCGCGAGCGGCACTGAAGCTTTCTTT
>TRBD1|TRBJ2-7|TRBV7-2|once
CASSLGWTGAYEQYF
TGTGCCAGCAGCTTGGGGTGGACAGGGGCCTACGAGCAGTACTTC
>.|TRBJ2-6|TRBV27|.
CASSLLPSSGANVLTF
TGTGCCAGCAGTTTACTTCCCAGCTCTGGGGCCAACGTCCTGACTTTC
>TRBD1|TRBJ2-2|TRBV4-1|.
CASSLRPGTGGKTGELFF
TGCGCCAGCAGCCTTCGCCCCGGGACAGGGGGCAAGACCGGGGAGCTGTTTTTT
>.|TRBJ1-6|TRBV5-6|.
CASSLVARRTYNSPLHF
TGTGCCAGCAGCTTGGTTGCTAGGAGGACCTATAATTCACCCCTCCACTTT
>.|TRBJ2-1|TRBV9|.
CASSTVTEVQYNEQFF
TGTGCCAGCAGCACAGTAACGGAGGTCCAATACAATGAGCAGTTCTTC
>TRBD2|TRBJ2-7|TRBV29-1|.
CSAGPSGRPYEQYF
TGCAGCGCCGGGCCTAGCGGGAGACCTTACGAGCAGTACTTC
>TRBD1|TRBJ2-1|TRBV2|once
CASSKGQSTYNEQFF
TGTGCCAGCAGCAAGGGACAGTCCACGTACAATGAGCAGTTCTTC